The source of this T cell receptor (beta chain) is a study of OX40 agonist ivuxolimab in advanced cancers. Study summary: Antecedent anti-PD-1, anti-PD-L1 or anti-CTLA-4 therapy was permissible, with under 50% having received some. Study-level points and caveats: Among the nonresponders, some also had low normalized T-cell clonal expansion.

The CDR3 consists of 14 residues. CDR1 and CDR2 from the germline V gene are MNHNY and SVGAGI (reference sequence). V was shortened by 7 bases and J by 2 bases, with 14 bases between the two germline ends. As for this clone: No antigen is known for it.

The table came from immunoSEQ multiplex PCR; TCRdb's copy has only in-frame clones and leaves some out. This sample has over 85,000 clones, with 85% to 95% found just once. The material sequenced was CD4+ or CD8+ T cells sorted from blood, taken in a trial of the OX40 agonist ivuxolimab. The chain has TRBV6-6 and TRBJ1-1; D gene ambiguous. The clonotype comes from an adult with an advanced solid tumor such as melanoma, head and neck, liver or kidney cancer. The CDR3 protein is CASIPPGVNTEAFF. The CDR3 DNA reads as TGTGCCAGCATCCCACCAGGAGTTAACACTGAAGCTTTCTTT.